These 14 T cell receptor beta chains were sequenced from one sample in a study of T cell repertoires in cytomegalovirus infection. Their antigens are not known. TCRdb fed the reads into MiXCR, producing one record per CDR3 protein. The data hold some 310,000 distinct CDR3 sequences, with roughly 25% observed a single time. This specimen was cultured PBMCs, taken from culture after CMV antigen stimulation. These receptors were obtained from a human donor in good health (CMV status not recorded). Some clones in this sample may be carry-over from other donors' samples.

The chain employs TRBV6-6 and TRBJ2-5; D perhaps matches TRBD2 (6 bases). Germline V lookup: CDR1 MNHNY, CDR2 SVGAGI (reference sequence). The ends were cut back, 7 bases at V and 0 bases at J, with 18 bases in the middle. This CDR3 is 16 amino acids long. CDR3 DNA sequence: TGTGCCAGCACCCTACGACGGGACTTGTACCAAGAGACCCAGTACTTC. It specifies CASTLRRDLYQETQYF.

This clonotype was seen more than once but under ten times. The chain couples TRBV29-1 to TRBJ2-5; TRBD2 matches 9 bases. The germline V gene encodes CDR1 SQVTM and CDR2 ANQGSEA. The CDR3 is made up of 14 amino acids. V lost 4 bases, J lost 5 bases, and 8 bases stayed unmatched. As DNA, the CDR3 is TGCAGCGTTGCCCTCATAGCGGGAGTGGAGACCCAGTACTTC. Its protein is CSVALIAGVETQYF.

CDR3 bases: TGCGCCAGCAGCCAAGGGAAAAGACAGGGGATCTACAATGAGCAGTTCTTC. Translation gives CASSQGKRQGIYNEQFF. The rearrangement uses TRBV4-1 and TRBJ2-1, with 8 bases identical to TRBD1. There are 17 residues in the CDR3. The junction had 8 bases not matched to a gene; V was cut back by 1 base and J by 3 bases. Germline CDR1 reads MGHRA; CDR2 reads YSYEKL.

This clonotype was counted only a few times. V is TRBV15 and J is TRBJ2-7; TRBD2 matches at 9 bases. The CDR3 sequence is 15 residues long. After removal of 5 bases from V and 4 bases from J, the junction contained 9 bases not matched to a gene. In germline, CDR1 is LNHNV, CDR2 YYDKDF (reference sequence). The CDR3, as DNA: TGTGCCACCAGCGCCGGGATAGCGGGAGCTTACGAGCAGTACTTC. Translation: CATSAGIAGAYEQYF.

This clonotype was detected ten times or more. The rearrangement links TRBV7-2 to TRBJ1-6; 9 bases are a match to TRBD1. V was clipped by 5 bases and J by 5 bases; unmatched bases: 4. The CDR3 runs to 15 residues. CDR1 SGHTA and CDR2 FQGNSA come from the germline V gene. CDR3 sequence (DNA): TGTGCCAGCAGCGAGCGGGACAGGGATAATTCACCCCTCCACTTT. It specifies CASSERDRDNSPLHF.

The table lists this clonotype with a few counts. This chain links TRBV20-1 with TRBJ1-2; maybe TRBD1 (6 bases). The CDR3 runs to 15 residues. CDR1 DFQATT and CDR2 SNEGSKA come from the germline V gene (reference sequence). Trimming left V 6 bases short and J 3 bases short, with 20 bases between. Here the CDR3 reads CSATPGQSSDYGYTF. For the CDR3, the DNA is TGCAGTGCCACACCCGGACAGTCCTCTGACTATGGCTACACCTTC.

This clonotype was detected a few times. The rearrangement joins TRBV11-2 to TRBJ1-4; TRBD1 might be the D (5 bases). The CDR3 loop spans 13 amino acids. Trimming removed 5 bases from V and 10 bases from J, with 14 bases in between. CDR1 and CDR2 (germline): SGHAT, FQNNGV. CDR3 sequence reads: CASSPDTGVKLFF. In DNA form, the CDR3 reads TGTGCCAGCAGCCCCGACACGGGGGTAAAACTGTTTTTT.

This clonotype was counted ten times or more. This rearrangement joins TRBV7-6 to TRBJ2-7, with TRBD2 matching 11 bases. The CDR3 has 15 residues. The germline V gene encodes CDR1 SGHVS and CDR2 FNYEAQ. J was trimmed by 4 bases and V by 1 base; bases with no gene match: 3. CDR3 protein: CASSLDGLAGYEQYF. The CDR3 DNA sequence: TGTGCCAGCAGCTTAGACGGACTAGCGGGTTACGAGCAGTACTTC.

The gene calls are TRBV7-4 and TRBJ1-5; 8 nucleotides align to TRBD1. The CDR3 has 19 residues. V shed 1 base, J shed 4 bases, and the junction held 15 bases outside the gene matches. Germline CDR1 reads SGHVT; CDR2 reads SQSDAQ. CDR3 bases: TGTGCCAGCAGCTTAGTGTTAGGGACAGGCTCCCCGAAGAATCAGCCCCAGCATTTT. As protein: CASSLVLGTGSPKNQPQHF.

This rearrangement joins TRBV27 to TRBJ2-3; 9 bases align to TRBD1. There are 16 residues in the CDR3. V lost 4 bases to trimming and J lost 0 bases; unmatched junction nucleotides: 5. Germline V CDR1 and CDR2: MNHEY, SMNVEV (reference sequence). DNA of the CDR3: TGTGCCAGCAGTTCCCTACAGGGGGCGAGCACAGATACGCAGTATTTT. It is translated as CASSSLQGASTDTQYF.

This clonotype was counted ten times or more. The CDR3 is CAISESVSRYNEQFF. CDR3 coding DNA: TGTGCCATCAGTGAGTCCGTTAGCCGTTACAATGAGCAGTTCTTC. V and J are TRBV10-3 and TRBJ2-1, with D uncertain. The V end was cut by 0 bases, the J end by 4 bases, with 10 bases between. Germline values: CDR1 ENHRY, CDR2 SYGVKD. The CDR3 spans 15 residues.

A few counts support this clonotype. V usage is TRBV29-1 and J usage is TRBJ2-3; D is ambiguous. Trimming took off 4 bases at V and 10 bases at J, with 18 bases between the two ends. CDR3 size: 13 residues. The V gene's germline CDR1 is SQVTM and CDR2 ANQGSEA. The CDR3 nucleotides are TGCAGCGTTGTGAACGGCCCACAGAGCGCGCAGTATTTT. This gives the protein CSVVNGPQSAQYF.

This clonotype was observed a handful of times. CDR3 sequence (DNA): TGTGCCAGCAGCTCCAGAAGGGGGTTACAAGAGACCCAGTACTTC. This codes for CASSSRRGLQETQYF. This chain links TRBV7-2 with TRBJ2-5, with D possibly being TRBD1 (6 bases). V lost 4 bases and J lost 2, with 14 bases in between. The germline gives CDR1 SGHTA, CDR2 FQGNSA. The CDR3 has 15 residues.

This clonotype was observed a few times. The CDR3 DNA sequence: TGTGCCAGCAGCGACCCGGGACAGGGAGCCAAAAACATTCAGTACTTC. Translated, it gives CASSDPGQGAKNIQYF. V usage is TRBV6-2 or TRBV6-3 and J usage is TRBJ2-4; 9 nucleotides align to TRBD1. The CDR3 consists of 16 residues. With V trimmed by 6 bases and J by 0 bases, 6 bases remained unmatched. CDR1 MNHEY and CDR2 SVGEGT come from the germline V gene.